Reported below is one TCR beta chain. The sample belongs to a study of blood T cell repertoires in COVID-19. Study-wide context: PBMCs, B-cell-depleted T cells, or T cells provided the cDNA or gDNA that made up the material.

Libraries were prepared by immunoSEQ multiplex PCR; TCRdb keeps only in-frame clonotypes and omits some of them. Here the sample spans over 200,000 clones, roughly 87% being singletons. The CDR3 sequence is 14 residues long. CDR1 and CDR2 from the germline V gene are LGHNA and YSLEER. V gave up 0 bases and J gave up 2 bases, with 5 bases separating them. The chain couples TRBV4-3 to TRBJ1-5, with D unresolved. Sample: peripheral blood. This TCR was sampled from a woman aged 25 to 39 with acute or convalescent COVID-19. CDR3 DNA sequence: TGCGCCAGCAGCCAAGATTCGGGCAATCAGCCCCAGCATTTT. It is translated as CASSQDSGNQPQHF.